The clone carrying this T cell receptor (beta chain) appeared many times. CDR1 and CDR2 from the germline V gene are LGHNA and YSLEER. This CDR3 has 17 amino acids. V was cut by 0 bases and J by 0 bases, with 11 bases left in between. These data come from a study of T-cell reconstitution after alpha-beta-depleted transplantation in children. The authors prepared the TCRbeta library with unique molecular identifiers. TCRdb recomputed calls from the PCR reads with MiXCR, one row per CDR3 protein. The sample shows about 72,000 distinct CDR3 sequences, 6% to 8.5% of them seen only once. The genes are TRBV4-3 and TRBJ1-4; no firm D call. The sample here was PBMCs from the stem cell graft donor, taken from the stem cell graft. The TCR was taken from a human donor who donated a stem cell graft to a child with acute lymphoblastic leukemia. The CDR3 protein is CASSQDYVLSTNEKLFF. DNA for the CDR3: TGCGCCAGCAGCCAAGATTATGTACTTTCAACTAATGAAAAACTGTTTTTT.